The T cell receptor beta chain described here comes from a study of T cells after yellow fever vaccination. Across the whole study: Preparation used SMART-Seq v4 Ultra Low Input for the low-cell-number fractions.

Study conclusions and caveats: One caveat is that FACS-sorted repertoires could contain abundant clonotypes contaminating from the bulk population. Primary-vaccination clones mostly resurfaced post-booster (more than 95% CD4, about 87% CD8). The CD4 and CD8 compartments had a small share of their clonotypes in common.

Each CDR3 protein gets one entry after TCRdb re-called the 5' RACE reads with MiXCR. The data contain 300,000 to 350,000 distinct CDR3 sequences, approximately 4% of them singletons. This clonotype has ten or more counts. The antigen is not known. After removal of 7 bases from V and 3 bases from J, the junction contained 7 bases not matched to a gene. This CDR3 region has 14 residues. The sequences come from PBMCs, collected 15 days after the yellow fever booster vaccination. The chain is built from TRBV12-3 or TRBV12-4 and TRBJ2-5; 8 nucleotides agree with TRBD1. The sequence was collected from a man aged 18 to 35 who received the YFV17D yellow fever vaccine. The CDR3: CASIPRGREETQYF. CDR3 nucleotide sequence: TGTGCCAGCATACCCAGGGGGCGAGAAGAGACCCAGTACTTC.